Below, 30 T cell receptor beta chains from the same sample are listed, as sequenced in a study of early stage breast cancer tumors. Some clones are missing from TCRdb's copy, which holds only in-frame ones; the method was immunoSEQ multiplex PCR. The sample carries some 4,500 clones, around two thirds recorded once. Sequenced input: breast tumor tissue. The receptor set was obtained from a person aged 45-60 years with breast cancer.

The gene calls are TRBV30 and TRBJ2-1; the D is unclear. Trimming pared 3 bases from V and 5 bases from J, leaving 5 bases between. In germline, CDR1 is GTSNPN, CDR2 SVGIG (reference sequence). The CDR3 sequence is 11 residues long. The chain's CDR3 is CAWRRDNEQFF. DNA for the CDR3: TGTGCCTGGAGAAGGGACAATGAGCAGTTCTTC.

The table lists this clone with a few counts. The rearrangement joins TRBV2 to TRBJ2-7; tentative D call: TRBD2 (6 bases). The CDR3 is 14 amino acids. Looked up from germline, CDR1 is SNHLY and CDR2 is FYNNEI. V was trimmed by 10 bases and J by 0 bases, leaving 16 bases between them. CDR3 bases: TGTGCCACACGCCGGGACTTGAGCTCCTACGAGCAGTACTTC. Translating it yields CATRRDLSSYEQYF.

This clone is a singleton in its sample. This chain links TRBV10-3 with TRBJ1-5, with unresolved D. V was clipped by 4 bases and J by 1 base, with 11 bases between them. The length of the CDR3 is 15 residues. The V gene's germline CDR1 is ENHRY and CDR2 SYGVKD. CDR3 amino acids: CAISGVLESNQPQHF. The DNA of the CDR3 is TGTGCCATCAGTGGGGTACTTGAAAGCAATCAGCCCCAGCATTTT.

This sequence joins TRBV7-3 and TRBJ1-1; D may be TRBD1 (5 bases). CDR1 is SGHTA, CDR2 FQGTGA, per germline. CDR3 length equals 15 residues. V dropped 2 bases and J dropped 3 bases, with 13 bases sitting between them. As DNA, the CDR3 is TGTGCCAGCAGCTTATCCGACAGCCGATACACTGAAGCTTTCTTT. Encoded protein: CASSLSDSRYTEAFF.

Only a few counts were recorded for this clone. The rearrangement joins TRBV6-5 to TRBJ1-1, with TRBD1 matching over 8 bases. After removal of 8 bases from V and 0 bases from J, the junction contained 5 bases not matched to a gene. Germline CDR1 MNHEY, CDR2 SVGAGI. The CDR3 runs to 14 residues. The CDR3 reads CASYRGSMNTEAFF. As DNA, the CDR3 is TGTGCCAGCTACAGGGGGTCCATGAACACTGAAGCTTTCTTT.

This clone was picked up a small number of times. The chain has TRBV5-8 and TRBJ1-5; TRBD1 agrees at 8 bases. Unmatched junction bases numbered 5, after V lost 5 bases and J lost 4 bases. Looked up from germline, CDR1 is SGHTS and CDR2 is YDEGEE. The CDR3 is 14 amino acids. CDR3 sequence reads: CASRSDRANQPQHF. The CDR3 DNA reads TGTGCCAGCAGGTCGGACAGGGCGAATCAGCCCCAGCATTTT.

V gene TRBV4-1 combines with J gene TRBJ2-5; 8 bases agree with TRBD2. The CDR3 contains 17 residues. J was trimmed by 7 bases and V by 0 bases; bases with no gene match: 13. Germline V gene lookup returns CDR1 MGHRA and CDR2 YSYEKL. As DNA, the CDR3 is TGCGCCAGCAGCCAAGATGATGGTGGCGGGAGGATGGGGACCCAGTACTTC. Its translation is CASSQDDGGGRMGTQYF.

This rearrangement joins TRBV27 to TRBJ2-2; D is uncertain. Trimming took off 3 bases at V and 5 bases at J, with 10 bases between the two ends. CDR3 length: 14 amino acids. CDR1 and CDR2 from the germline V gene are MNHEY and SMNVEV (reference sequence). The CDR3: CASSFRLETGELFF. The DNA for the CDR3 is TGTGCCAGCAGTTTTAGGCTAGAAACCGGGGAGCTGTTTTTT.

A remark on this clone: Other nucleotide sequences from this sample produce the same CDR3. The V and J genes are TRBV11-2 and TRBJ2-3, with TRBD2 matching over 13 bases. Germline values: CDR1 SGHAT, CDR2 FQNNGV. The CDR3 runs to 16 residues. V shed 5 bases, J shed 3 bases, and the junction held 5 bases outside the gene matches. CDR3 DNA: TGTGCCAGCAGCAGACTAGCGGGAGGAGGAACAGATACGCAGTATTTT. It encodes CASSRLAGGGTDTQYF.

By share, this clone ranks as large. The genes are TRBV19 and TRBJ1-1; D possibly corresponds to TRBD1 (5 bases). Germline V gene data show CDR1 as LNHDA and CDR2 as SQIVND (reference sequence). This CDR3 has 11 residues. V was shortened by 8 bases and J by 5 bases, with 9 bases between the two germline ends. The CDR3 reads CASLRETEAFF. The DNA of the CDR3 is TGTGCCAGTCTCAGGGAAACTGAAGCTTTCTTT.

The genes are TRBV9 and TRBJ2-5; weak D call: TRBD2 (7 bases). V was cut by 3 bases and J by 1 base, with 16 bases left in between. The V gene's germline CDR1 is SGDLS and CDR2 YYNGEE. The CDR3 has 16 residues. CDR3 sequence reads: CASSATGRGTQETQYF. Written as DNA, the CDR3 is TGTGCCAGCAGCGCCACAGGGAGGGGAACCCAAGAGACCCAGTACTTC.

This chain joins TRBV11-2 and TRBJ2-2, with TRBD1 identical over 7 bases. J was trimmed by 6 bases and V by 4 bases; bases with no gene match: 14. The CDR3 is 17 amino acids. Germline V lookup: CDR1 SGHAT, CDR2 FQNNGV. The CDR3 reads CASSSPAGTEFSGELFF. CDR3 nucleotides: TGTGCCAGCAGCTCCCCTGCTGGGACAGAGTTTTCCGGGGAGCTGTTTTTT.

The CDR3 region is CASSVAGHNYGYTF. The DNA of the CDR3 is TGTGCCAGCAGCGTAGCGGGACATAACTATGGCTACACCTTC. The J gene is TRBJ1-2, the V gene TRBV9; D is possibly TRBD1 (6 bases). This CDR3 spans 14 amino acids. The V end lost 0 bases, the J end lost 1 base, and 7 bases lay between the germline ends. Germline CDR1 SGDLS, CDR2 YYNGEE.

In nucleotides, the CDR3 is TGCAGCGTTGGGGGTGGGTTCAGCTCCTACAATGAGCAGTTCTTC. It is translated as CSVGGGFSSYNEQFF. The chain is built from TRBV29-1 and TRBJ2-1; D gene uncertain. Trimming took 4 bases from V and 0 from J, leaving 13 bases between them. Germline CDR1 reads SQVTM; CDR2 reads ANQGSEA. CDR3 length equals 15 residues.

This chain connects TRBV2 to TRBJ1-4; D remains unclear. The germline gives CDR1 SNHLY, CDR2 FYNNEI. This CDR3 has 12 residues. V lost 8 bases and J lost 7, with 11 bases in between. DNA for the CDR3: TGTGCCAGCGCAGATTATGGTGAAAAACTGTTTTTT. The encoded protein is CASADYGEKLFF.

The chain combines TRBV7-6 with TRBJ1-4, with a possible D match to TRBD1 (6 bases). The CDR3 is 18 amino acids. Trimming pared 5 bases from V and 1 base from J, leaving 20 bases between. The germline V gene encodes CDR1 SGHVS and CDR2 FNYEAQ. This chain's CDR3 is CASSRAPSGGETNEKLFF. The CDR3 region has the DNA TGTGCCAGCAGCCGAGCCCCTAGTGGGGGCGAAACTAATGAAAAACTGTTTTTT.

The chain recombines TRBV19 with TRBJ1-4; TRBD1 agrees at 7 bases. The J segment lost 7 bases and the V segment lost 6 bases, leaving 11 bases of the junction unmatched. Looked up from germline, CDR1 is LNHDA and CDR2 is SQIVND (reference sequence). CDR3 length: 15 amino acids. The CDR3 DNA reads as TGTGCCAGTAGGACGACAGGGCCGAGTCTTGAAAAACTGTTTTTT. Amino acids: CASRTTGPSLEKLFF. Drawing the rest from reference TRBV19 and TRBJ1-4, the complete variable domain is DGGITQSPKYLFRKEGQNVTLSCEQNLNHDAMYWYRQDPGQGLRLIYYSQIVNDFQKGDIAEGYSVSREKKESFPLTVTSAQKNPTAFYLCASRTTGPSLEKLFFGSGTQLSVL.

This clone was counted between two and nine times. This chain uses TRBV5-4 with TRBJ2-3; 8 nucleotides line up with TRBD1. The CDR3 is 15 residues long. Per germline, CDR1 SGHNT and CDR2 YYREEE (reference sequence). V was pared by 0 bases and J by 1 base, with 1 base of the junction left unmatched. Written as DNA, the CDR3 is TGTGCCAGCAGCTTGGCGGGACAGGGCACAGATACGCAGTATTTT. Protein sequence: CASSLAGQGTDTQYF.

This clone was counted only a few times. The chain uses TRBV14 and TRBJ1-1, with D unclear. Germline CDR1 is SGHDN and CDR2 is FVKESK. The CDR3 totals 11 residues. With 6 bases removed from V and 8 bases from J, the gap between germline ends came to 10 bases. CDR3 in amino acids: CASRGSAEAFF. CDR3 coding DNA: TGTGCCAGCAGGGGATCAGCGGAAGCTTTCTTT.

The CDR3 spells CASSFQREAEKLFF. The CDR3 nucleotides are TGCGCCAGCAGCTTTCAACGTGAGGCTGAAAAACTGTTTTTT. The chain couples TRBV5-1 to TRBJ1-4; unclear D gene. V was shortened by 2 bases and J by 7 bases, with 12 bases between the two germline ends. This CDR3 contains 14 residues. CDR1 and CDR2 from the germline V gene are SGHRS and YFSETQ.

This chain joins TRBV6-5 and TRBJ2-5; D remains unclear. V lost 7 bases, J lost 2 bases, and 14 bases lay in between. CDR3 size: 14 residues. Germline CDR1 is MNHEY and CDR2 is SVGAGI. CDR3 in amino acids: CASTDPTAQETQYF. CDR3 in DNA: TGTGCCAGCACAGACCCGACGGCTCAAGAGACCCAGTACTTC.

This clone showed up just a few times. The chain recombines TRBV5-1 with TRBJ2-1; 7 bases are shared with TRBD2. V was clipped by 5 bases and J by 5 bases; unmatched bases: 4. The CDR3 is 13 residues long. CDR1 is SGHRS and CDR2 is YFSETQ in the germline V gene. CDR3 loop: CASREAGNNEQFF. DNA for the CDR3: TGCGCCAGCAGAGAAGCGGGAAACAATGAGCAGTTCTTC.

V usage is TRBV14 and J usage is TRBJ2-7; D is possibly TRBD1 or TRBD2 (5 bases each). Germline CDR1 reads SGHDN; CDR2 reads FVKESK. This CDR3 has 16 residues. The V and J ends lost 1 base and 4 bases respectively, with 17 bases between them. CDR3 residues: CASSQGTSGGRYEQYV. The DNA of the CDR3 is TGTGCCAGCAGCCAAGGAACTAGTGGGGGTCGTTACGAGCAGTACGTC.

In its sample, this clone was seen a few times. V is TRBV7-9 and J is TRBJ2-7; D is unresolved. This CDR3 is 12 amino acids long. Trimming stripped 4 bases from V and 3 bases from J, with 7 bases between. CDR1 and CDR2 from the germline V gene are SEHNR and FQNEAQ (reference sequence). The CDR3 sequence is CASSSQNYEQYF. The CDR3 DNA sequence: TGTGCCAGCAGCTCCCAAAACTACGAGCAGTACTTC.

V and J are TRBV5-6 and TRBJ2-7; D is possibly TRBD1 (5 bases). V lost 1 base and J lost 6, with 8 bases in between. Germline CDR1 is SGHDT and CDR2 is YYEEEE. The CDR3 is 12 amino acids. The chain's CDR3 is CASSLSGREQYF. The CDR3 DNA is TGTGCCAGCAGCTTGTCAGGGCGCGAGCAGTACTTC.

The chain uses TRBV2 and TRBJ2-7; 9 bases fit TRBD1. CDR3 length: 16 residues. The V gene's germline CDR1 is SNHLY and CDR2 FYNNEI. J lost 4 bases, V lost 4 bases, and 11 bases had no gene match. The CDR3: CASSAKGQGRGYEQYV. The CDR3 DNA is TGTGCCAGCAGTGCTAAGGGACAGGGAAGGGGATACGAGCAGTACGTC.

J is TRBJ2-1 and V is TRBV4-3; 9 bases match TRBD1. This CDR3 is built from 17 residues. Germline V gene data show CDR1 as LGHNA and CDR2 as YSLEER. The V and J ends lost 0 bases and 5 bases, in that order; junction bases with no gene match: 8. CDR3 sequence: CASSQDSWDRDDNEQFF. The CDR3 DNA follows: TGCGCCAGCAGCCAAGATTCATGGGACAGGGACGACAATGAGCAGTTCTTC.

This clone was recorded only once. J is TRBJ2-5 and V is TRBV7-2, with 7 bases lining up with TRBD1. The germline CDR1 and CDR2 sequences are SGHTA and FQGNSA. The CDR3 covers 15 residues. The ends lost 5 bases at V and 1 base at J; junction bases unmatched: 7. CDR3 protein: CASSRDRGIQETQYF. The DNA of the CDR3 is TGTGCCAGCAGCAGGGACAGAGGGATCCAAGAGACCCAGTACTTC.

J is TRBJ2-3 and V is TRBV11-2, with D possibly being TRBD1 (5 bases). Germline V gene lookup returns CDR1 SGHAT and CDR2 FQNNGV. There are 13 residues in the CDR3. V dropped 8 bases and J dropped 2 bases, with 11 bases sitting between them. The CDR3 is CASGAEITDTQYF. In nucleotides, the CDR3 is TGTGCCAGCGGGGCGGAGATCACAGATACGCAGTATTTT. Drawing the rest from reference TRBV11-2 and TRBJ2-3, the complete variable domain is EAGVAQSPRYKIIEKRQSVAFWCNPISGHATLYWYQQILGQGPKLLIQFQNNGVVDDSQLPKDRFSAERLKGVDSTLKIQPAKLEDSAVYLCASGAEITDTQYFGPGTRLTVL.

The chain links TRBV27 to TRBJ1-2; D unclear. The germline V gene encodes CDR1 MNHEY and CDR2 SMNVEV (reference sequence). V was cut by 4 bases and J by 4 bases, with 13 bases left in between. The CDR3 consists of 14 residues. The CDR3 coding sequence is TGTGCCAGCAGTTCTTTGGACGGTAGCTATGGCTACACCTTC. Translated, it gives CASSSLDGSYGYTF.